This passage covers 32 T cell receptor beta chains from one sample sequenced in a study of blood T cell repertoires in COVID-19. This table comes from immunoSEQ multiplex PCR, and its TCRdb copy is limited to in-frame clones, with some not included. Among 210,000 or so clones listed, about 83% were seen once. Sequences were obtained from peripheral blood. Receptors were obtained from a woman aged 25-40 years with COVID-19, enrolled during active disease.

A single count supports this clone. The rearrangement uses TRBV29-1 and TRBJ2-7; perhaps TRBD2 as D (5 bases). Germline V lookup: CDR1 SQVTM, CDR2 ANQGSEA. Between the trimmed V and J ends, which lost 3 bases and 2 bases, there was a span of 11 bases. This CDR3 comprises 13 residues. CDR3 DNA: TGCAGCGTTGAGGGCGGGCCACCCTACGAGCAGTACTTC. Its protein product is CSVEGGPPYEQYF.

The rearrangement joins TRBV28 to TRBJ2-7, with D possibly matching TRBD2 (6 bases). The V end lost 5 bases, the J end lost 7 bases, and 9 bases lay between the germline ends. Germline V gene data show CDR1 as MDHEN and CDR2 as SYDVKM. This CDR3 is 11 amino acids long. The CDR3 region has the DNA TGTGCCAGCAGTCTACGGGGGGAGCAGTACTTC. It specifies CASSLRGEQYF.

The chain's CDR3 is CSAGAGPYEQYF. The CDR3 DNA reads as TGCAGCGCTGGGGCCGGTCCCTACGAGCAGTACTTC. The V gene is TRBV29-1, the J gene TRBJ2-7; D perhaps matches TRBD1 (5 bases). The length of the CDR3 is 12 residues. Germline V gene sequence: CDR1 SQVTM, CDR2 ANQGSEA. V was trimmed by 7 bases and J by 2 bases, leaving 12 bases between them.

The chain joins TRBV19 to TRBJ2-7; weak D call: TRBD1 (7 bases). V gave up 7 bases and J gave up 1 base, with 17 bases separating them. The CDR3 is 15 residues long. CDR1 LNHDA and CDR2 SQIVND come from the germline V gene (reference sequence). CDR3 amino acids: CASTLQGGASYEQYF. The CDR3 DNA sequence: TGTGCCAGTACATTGCAGGGGGGCGCATCCTACGAGCAGTACTTC.

The gene calls are TRBV19 and TRBJ1-5, with TRBD1 matching over 7 bases. J was trimmed by 6 bases and V by 4 bases; bases with no gene match: 6. The CDR3 contains 14 residues. Germline CDR1 is LNHDA and CDR2 is SQIVND (reference sequence). The CDR3 loop reads CASSTTGWSQPQHF. As DNA, the CDR3 is TGTGCCAGTAGTACGACAGGGTGGTCTCAGCCCCAGCATTTT.

The chain carries TRBV7-9 and TRBJ2-5, with TRBD2 as a possible D gene (6 bases). Trimming stripped 6 bases from V and 5 bases from J, with 31 bases between. CDR3 size: 19 residues. The germline CDR1 and CDR2 sequences are SEHNR and FQNEAQ (reference sequence). The CDR3 loop is CASRVEWDFPSGLVETQYF. In DNA form, the CDR3 reads TGTGCCAGCAGGGTGGAATGGGACTTCCCCTCGGGTTTGGTCGAGACCCAGTACTTC.

CDR3 coding DNA: TGTGCCAGCAGCCCGGCCTCGGCGCGAGGTTCCTACGAGCAGTACTTC. Its protein product is CASSPASARGSYEQYF. This chain connects TRBV28 to TRBJ2-7; D is unclear. Germline CDR1 MDHEN, CDR2 SYDVKM. Trimming stripped 6 bases from V and 1 base from J, with 19 bases between. There are 16 residues in the CDR3. The full variable domain, its missing parts supplied by reference TRBV28 and TRBJ2-7, is DVKVTQSSRYLVKRTGEKVFLECVQDMDHENMFWYRQDPGLGLRLIYFSYDVKMKEKGDIPEGYSVSREKKERFSLILESASTNQTSMYLCASSPASARGSYEQYFGPGTRLTVT.

This clone occurred many times. The gene calls are TRBV30 and TRBJ2-5; tentative D call: TRBD2 (6 bases). CDR1 and CDR2 from the germline V gene are GTSNPN and SVGIG (reference sequence). This CDR3 comprises 12 residues. Trimming stripped 4 bases from V and 5 bases from J, with 11 bases between. The CDR3 bases are TGTGCCTGGAAGGGAGGTTTGGAGACCCAGTACTTC. The encoded protein is CAWKGGLETQYF.

The genes are TRBV28 and TRBJ2-7, with 8 bases that match TRBD2. Per the germline V gene, CDR1 is MDHEN and CDR2 is SYDVKM. This CDR3 contains 16 residues. The V segment lost 5 bases and the J segment 3 bases; nucleotides outside the gene matches: 12. CDR3 region: CASSPPVGTSGYEQYF. The CDR3 DNA reads as TGTGCCAGCAGTCCGCCGGTGGGGACTAGTGGCTACGAGCAGTACTTC.

CDR3 sequence (DNA): TGTGCCAGCAGCTCCCGGACTAGCGGGAGCTATACGCAGTATTTT. Encoded protein: CASSSRTSGSYTQYF. The gene calls are TRBV5-4 and TRBJ2-3, with TRBD2 identical over 13 bases. The CDR3 contains 15 residues. Germline lookup yields CDR1 SGHNT and CDR2 YYREEE (reference sequence). The ends lost 3 bases at V and 7 bases at J; junction bases unmatched: 5.

The chain recombines TRBV27 with TRBJ2-1; 10 bases fit TRBD1. CDR1 and CDR2 from the germline V gene are MNHEY and SMNVEV (reference sequence). The CDR3 has 20 amino acids. V lost 2 bases and J lost 0; bases outside the gene matches: 13. CDR3 region: CASSLGLGQGRKASYNEQFF. CDR3 coding DNA: TGTGCCAGCAGTTTAGGGCTGGGACAGGGGAGGAAGGCCTCCTACAATGAGCAGTTCTTC.

The chain combines TRBV5-1 with TRBJ2-3; 13 nucleotides align to TRBD2. Germline CDR1 SGHRS, CDR2 YFSETQ. The CDR3 is 19 residues long. The ends lost 7 bases at V and 1 base at J; junction bases unmatched: 15. This CDR3 reads CASSYPSGTSGARTDTQYF. CDR3 in DNA: TGCGCCAGCTCTTACCCTTCCGGGACTAGCGGGGCCCGCACAGATACGCAGTATTTT.

J is TRBJ2-5 and V is TRBV14; D is undetermined. This CDR3 is 13 amino acids long. Germline values: CDR1 SGHDN, CDR2 FVKESK. V dropped 5 bases and J dropped 2 bases, with 9 bases sitting between them. The CDR3 DNA sequence: TGTGCCAGCAGCAGCTATCGGCAAGAGACCCAGTACTTC. Its protein is CASSSYRQETQYF.

The chain links TRBV27 to TRBJ2-7; 9 positions match TRBD1. The CDR3 loop spans 14 amino acids. V shed 8 bases and J 9 bases; nucleotides not matched to a gene: 14. Germline V gene sequence: CDR1 MNHEY, CDR2 SMNVEV (reference sequence). CDR3 in amino acids: CASAWDDRGSAQYF. CDR3 nucleotide sequence: TGTGCCAGCGCCTGGGATGACAGGGGGTCGGCGCAGTACTTC.

This chain joins TRBV11-3 and TRBJ2-1; 10 nucleotides align to TRBD2. The CDR3 length is 15 residues. Germline CDR1 and CDR2: SGHNT and YENEEA. After removal of 2 bases from V and 12 bases from J, the junction contained 10 bases not matched to a gene. The CDR3 DNA reads as TGTGCCAGCAGCTTATCTGTAGCGGGAGGTGATAGGCAGTTCTTC. It specifies CASSLSVAGGDRQFF.

This sequence joins TRBV4-2 and TRBJ2-2; 7 bases fit TRBD2. CDR3 size: 20 residues. The junction had 14 bases not matched to a gene; V was cut back by 1 base and J by 0 bases. Germline assignment: CDR1 LGHNA and CDR2 YNFKEQ. This chain's CDR3 is CASSQAPGSGSYANTGELFF. The CDR3 DNA reads TGTGCCAGCAGCCAAGCCCCGGGTAGCGGGTCCTACGCGAACACCGGGGAGCTGTTTTTT.

As DNA, the CDR3 is TGTGCCAGCAGCCCGAGCTCCCCCCCTGAAGCTTTCTTT. Protein sequence: CASSPSSPPEAFF. The chain joins TRBV7-9 to TRBJ1-1, with D uncertain. Germline CDR1 and CDR2: SEHNR and FQNEAQ (reference sequence). CDR3 length equals 13 residues. Trimming removed 5 bases from V and 6 bases from J, with 13 bases in between.

The rearrangement uses TRBV9 and TRBJ1-2; tentative D call: TRBD1 (6 bases). This CDR3 is built from 16 residues. In germline, CDR1 is SGDLS, CDR2 YYNGEE. Deletions cut 0 bases from V and 1 base from J, with 13 bases between. CDR3 bases: TGTGCCAGCAGCGTAGCACAGGGCTCTATTAACTATGGCTACACCTTC. Amino acid sequence: CASSVAQGSINYGYTF.

In DNA form, the CDR3 reads TGCGCCAGCAGCTTGCAGGGCAGTGGACACTATGGCTACACCTTC. Its protein is CASSLQGSGHYGYTF. The V gene is TRBV5-1, the J gene TRBJ1-2, with D possibly matching TRBD1 (5 bases). Germline CDR1 reads SGHRS; CDR2 reads YFSETQ. This CDR3 comprises 15 residues. The V gene lost 1 base and the J gene lost 3 bases, with 13 bases spanning the gap.

The chain is built from TRBV7-6 and TRBJ2-2; no definite D call. The CDR3 is 14 residues long. Trimming took off 2 bases at V and 1 base at J, with 5 bases between the two ends. In germline, CDR1 is SGHVS, CDR2 FNYEAQ. This CDR3 is CASSLSVNTGELFF. In DNA form, the CDR3 reads TGTGCCAGCAGCTTATCGGTGAACACCGGGGAGCTGTTTTTT.

The V gene is TRBV21-1, the J gene TRBJ2-5; the table calls TRBD1, which could not be checked here. TRBV21-1 is a pseudogene segment. The CDR3 extends over 14 amino acids. This CDR3 reads CARSGQGACGTQYF. CDR3 DNA: TGTGCCAGATCGGGACAGGGGGCTTGCGGGACCCAGTACTTC.

This clone has a handful of counts. V and J are TRBV2 and TRBJ1-5; unclear D gene. This CDR3 has 14 amino acids. The germline gives CDR1 SNHLY, CDR2 FYNNEI. The ends were cut back, 10 bases at V and 0 bases at J, with 13 bases in the middle. The CDR3 region is CATMGTHSNQPQHF. The CDR3, as DNA: TGTGCCACCATGGGCACCCATAGCAATCAGCCCCAGCATTTT.

This chain uses TRBV12-5 with TRBJ2-1; D gene uncertain. This CDR3 is built from 11 residues. V dropped 3 bases and J dropped 9 bases, with 6 bases sitting between them. Germline V lookup: CDR1 LGHNT, CDR2 FRNRAP. The chain's CDR3 is CASGLGVEQFF. The CDR3 DNA is TGTGCTAGTGGTTTAGGAGTTGAGCAGTTCTTC.

The V gene is TRBV7-2, the J gene TRBJ1-6; weak D call: TRBD1 (6 bases). This CDR3 is built from 17 residues. CDR1 is SGHTA, CDR2 FQGNSA, per germline. V was shortened by 0 bases and J by 0 bases, with 9 bases between the two germline ends. DNA of the CDR3: TGTGCCAGCAGCTTAGCGAGACAGGACTCCTATAATTCACCCCTCCACTTT. It specifies CASSLARQDSYNSPLHF.

The rearrangement uses TRBV6-4 and TRBJ1-1; D possibly corresponds to TRBD1 (6 bases). V lost 7 bases to trimming and J lost 5 bases, with 20 bases between them. Germline V gene data show CDR1 as MRHNA and CDR2 as SNTAGT. CDR3 length: 15 amino acids. The CDR3 sequence is CASKLTPEGGTEAFF. CDR3 coding DNA: TGTGCCAGCAAATTAACCCCCGAGGGGGGGACTGAAGCTTTCTTT.

The V call is TRBV12-3 or TRBV12-4, the J call TRBJ1-1; TRBD1 aligns across 9 bases. V shed 6 bases, J shed 5 bases, and the junction held 4 bases outside the gene matches. This CDR3 is built from 13 residues. Written as DNA, the CDR3 is TGTGCCAGCAGCCGGGACAGGGATACTGAAGCTTTCTTT. This sequence encodes CASSRDRDTEAFF.

There are a few counts of this clone. In DNA form, the CDR3 reads TGTGCCAGCAGCTCCCTCGATACAGAGAACACTGAAGCTTTCTTT. This gives the protein CASSSLDTENTEAFF. This chain links TRBV7-9 with TRBJ1-1; no reliable D call. Trimming took 4 bases from V and 1 from J, leaving 13 bases between them. CDR1 SEHNR and CDR2 FQNEAQ come from the germline V gene (reference sequence). This CDR3 region has 15 residues.

The rearrangement uses TRBV28 and TRBJ2-1; 12 positions agree with TRBD2. The V segment lost 8 bases and the J segment 2 bases; nucleotides outside the gene matches: 10. The CDR3 has 17 amino acids. CDR1 and CDR2 from the germline V gene are MDHEN and SYDVKM. The CDR3 DNA is TGTGCCAGCTACTCCACTAGCGGGGGGCGTGCCTACAATGAGCAGTTCTTC. Translated, it gives CASYSTSGGRAYNEQFF.

This clone was counted a few times. The chain is built from TRBV5-1 and TRBJ1-4; 10 bases agree with TRBD1. The CDR3 has 15 amino acids. The germline CDR1 and CDR2 sequences are SGHRS and YFSETQ. J was trimmed by 7 bases and V by 4 bases; bases with no gene match: 7. CDR3 coding DNA: TGCGCCAGCAGCCCAACGGGACAGGGGCCTGAAAAACTGTTTTTT. It is translated as CASSPTGQGPEKLFF.

The V gene is TRBV7-3, the J gene TRBJ2-5; 12 bases match TRBD2. The CDR3 is 19 residues long. The V gene's germline CDR1 is SGHTA and CDR2 FQGTGA. Trimming at V came to 2 bases and at J to 1 base, leaving 11 bases not matched to a gene. The CDR3 region is CASSLWRLAGDWPQETQYF. The DNA for the CDR3 is TGTGCCAGCAGCTTATGGAGACTAGCGGGAGATTGGCCCCAAGAGACCCAGTACTTC.

The gene calls are TRBV3-1 (or the pseudogene TRBV3-2) and TRBJ1-1; TRBD1 might be the D (6 bases). The CDR3 has 13 amino acids. V lost 3 bases to trimming and J lost 8 bases, with 13 bases between them. From germline, CDR1 is LGHDT and CDR2 YNNKEL (reference sequence). CDR3 protein: CASSHSDRPEAFF. CDR3 DNA: TGTGCCAGCAGCCATTCCGACAGGCCCGAAGCTTTCTTT.

V is TRBV28 and J is TRBJ2-1, with D maybe TRBD2 (5 bases). Germline assignment: CDR1 MDHEN and CDR2 SYDVKM. The CDR3 spans 12 residues. V lost 7 bases and J lost 13, with 17 bases in between. The chain's CDR3 is CASTAEVADQFF. The CDR3 DNA reads TGTGCCAGCACCGCGGAGGTGGCGGATCAGTTCTTC.